Listed below are T cell receptor beta chains from one sample, sequenced in a study of CD8 T cells in ankylosing spondylitis. TCRdb fed the 5' RACE reads into MiXCR, producing one record per CDR3 protein. This sample has 200,000 to 250,000 distinct CDR3 sequences; about 17% occur once, and the top ten carry 40% to 50%. The sequenced material came from blood, either unsorted or a sorted T cell fraction (not recorded which). The source is a male donor with ankylosing spondylitis. Each CDR3 is given with its conserved first and last residue. A D gene is named only where the DNA matches it firmly. Expanded clones are given a class, and other clones once, few, many or no size at all.

j_call cdr3_length clone_size d_call v_call cdr3_nt cdr3_aa
TRBJ2-7 14 - TRBD1 TRBV6-2/TRBV6-3 TGTGCCAGCAGTTACCGGGGACAGGGGTACGAGCAGTACTTC CASSYRGQGYEQYF
TRBJ2-7 16 - - TRBV2 TGTGCCAGCAGTGTCTACAGGCTAGACTCCTCCTACGAGCAGTACTTC CASSVYRLDSSYEQYF
TRBJ2-2 15 - TRBD2 TRBV29-1 TGCAGCGTCCTCTTCCGGGGGGCGAACACCGGGGAGCTGTTTTTT CSVLFRGANTGELFF
TRBJ1-1 15 few - TRBV25-1 TGTGCCAGCAGTGACCCAGGTACAGGGATCACTGAAGCTTTCTTT CASSDPGTGITEAFF
TRBJ2-3 13 - - TRBV20-1 TGCAGTGCTAGCGGGGCCCTCCTAGATACGCAGTATTTT CSASGALLDTQYF
TRBJ2-1 15 - - TRBV9 TGTGCCAGCAGCCCCCGAATAGCGGAATACAATGAGCAGTTCTTC CASSPRIAEYNEQFF
TRBJ1-6 14 many - TRBV27 TGTGCCAGCAGTTTATCCTCAGCGAATTCACCCCTCCACTTT CASSLSSANSPLHF
TRBJ2-2 14 - - TRBV7-6 TGTGCCAGTACTGGCGGGACGAACACCGGGGAGCTGTTTTTT CASTGGTNTGELFF
TRBJ2-4 11 - TRBD2 TRBV7-2 TGTGCCAGCAGCTTAGGCGGGGGGGCCTACTTC CASSLGGGAYF
TRBJ2-1 12 - TRBD2 TRBV7-8 TGTGCCAGCAGCCCGGGACTACCAGAGCAGTTCTTC CASSPGLPEQFF
TRBJ2-1 16 - TRBD2 TRBV20-1 TGCAGTGCTAAAGGCTTGTTGACGGGGGGGCCGGGTGAGCAGTTCTTC CSAKGLLTGGPGEQFF
TRBJ2-7 16 - - TRBV25-1 TGTGCCAGCAGTGAGGTTCTCACGGGACCTGCGGGCGAGCAGTACTTC CASSEVLTGPAGEQYF
TRBJ2-7 13 few - TRBV12-3/TRBV12-4 TGTGCCAGCAGTTGGAGCGGTTCCTACGAGCAGTACTTC CASSWSGSYEQYF
TRBJ2-2 14 - - TRBV10-2 TGCGCCAGCAGTGAGTCGACGGGCCCCGGGGAGCTGTTTTTT CASSESTGPGELFF
TRBJ2-3 12 - - TRBV7-9 TGTGCCAGCAGCCCGGTTAGGGATACGCAGTATTTT CASSPVRDTQYF
TRBJ1-5 15 few - TRBV27 TGTGCCAGCAGTTTTACGGCGTATAGCAATCAGCCCCAGCATTTT CASSFTAYSNQPQHF
TRBJ2-6 14 - - TRBV5-1 TGCGCCAGCACCTGGACCTCTGGGGCCAACGTCCTGACTTTC CASTWTSGANVLTF
TRBJ2-3 15 - TRBD2 TRBV7-9 TGTGCCAGCAGCTTAGTTAGCGGGGATTCAGATACGCAGTATTTT CASSLVSGDSDTQYF
TRBJ1-6 15 - - TRBV7-9 TGTGCCAGCAGCTACTACAGGGAGGTCGATTCACCCCTCCACTTT CASSYYREVDSPLHF
TRBJ2-1 15 - - TRBV3-1 TGTGCCAGCAGCCAATTCGGGGCCGTCTACAATGAGCAGTTCTTC CASSQFGAVYNEQFF
TRBJ2-7 14 few - TRBV21-1 TGTGCCAGCAGCCAAAAGCTACAGGGCTACGAGCAGTACTTC CASSQKLQGYEQYF
TRBJ1-1 16 many - TRBV4-1 TGCGCCAGCAGCCAAGTGGGGGCGGCGGTGGACACTGAAGCTTTCTTT CASSQVGAAVDTEAFF
TRBJ1-1 15 - - TRBV3-1 TGTGCCAGCGGTCACGGGCTAGGGGTTGATACTGAAGCTTTCTTT CASGHGLGVDTEAFF
TRBJ2-1 15 few - TRBV3-1 TGTGCCAGCAGCCCTTCTCAGGGATCCTACAATGAGCAGTTCTTC CASSPSQGSYNEQFF
TRBJ1-1 18 - - TRBV4-1 TGCGCCAGCAGCCAAGAGAGGGCAGGGTCGGGTCCGCACACTGAAGCTTTCTTT CASSQERAGSGPHTEAFF